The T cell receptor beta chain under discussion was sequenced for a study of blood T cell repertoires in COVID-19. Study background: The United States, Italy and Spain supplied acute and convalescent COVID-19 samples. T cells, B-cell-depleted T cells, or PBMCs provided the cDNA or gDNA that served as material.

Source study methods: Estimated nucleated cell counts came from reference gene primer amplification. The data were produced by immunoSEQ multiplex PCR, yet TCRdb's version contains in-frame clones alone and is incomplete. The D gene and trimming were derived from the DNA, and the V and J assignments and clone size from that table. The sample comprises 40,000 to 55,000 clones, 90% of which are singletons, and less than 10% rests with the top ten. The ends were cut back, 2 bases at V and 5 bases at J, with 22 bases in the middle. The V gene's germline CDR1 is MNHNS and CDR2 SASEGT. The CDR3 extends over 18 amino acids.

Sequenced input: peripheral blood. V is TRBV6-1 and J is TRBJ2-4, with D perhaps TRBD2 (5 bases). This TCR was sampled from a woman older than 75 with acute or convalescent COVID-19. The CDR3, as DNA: TGTGCCAGCAGTGAAAGCGGCGGGCGGGTTGGGTACGAAAACATTCAGTACTTC. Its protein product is CASSESGGRVGYENIQYF.